The clone carrying this T cell receptor (beta chain) was detected many times. The antigen remains undetermined. This entry is derived from a study of CD8 T cells in ankylosing spondylitis. The study's findings and limits: Significant enrichment of disease-linked clones was reported in matched ankylosing spondylitis synovial fluid.

Quantitative molecular-barcoded 5'-RACE generated the TCR beta libraries. TCRdb re-derived calls from the 5' RACE reads in MiXCR, one entry per CDR3 protein. In the table there are some 87,000 distinct CDR3 sequences, about 9% of which are singletons. Germline lookup yields CDR1 MNHEY and CDR2 SMNVEV (reference sequence). With 1 base removed from V and 1 base from J, the gap between germline ends came to 4 bases. This CDR3 is 13 amino acids long. The TCR originated in a male donor with ankylosing spondylitis or in good health (not recorded which). The chain uses TRBV27 and TRBJ2-5; D ambiguous. Sequences were obtained from blood, either unsorted or a sorted T cell fraction (not recorded which). In nucleotides, the CDR3 is TGTGCCAGCAGTTTATGGGGCCAAGAGACCCAGTACTTC. It yields the protein CASSLWGQETQYF.